This T cell receptor beta chain is from a study of sequential checkpoint blockade in melanoma (dated by TCRdb to the late 2010s). Looking at the study overall: Using 1:1 randomization, the trial assigned patients either to first-line nivolumab followed by ipilimumab (arm A) or to ipilimumab followed by nivolumab (arm B). Maintenance nivolumab came after both trial sequences.

The sample's treatment or condition label is to be understood as: randomized to nivolumab then ipilimumab (arm A) or the reverse (arm B). None of the patients in the trial had previously been given DNA-damaging chemotherapy. Live CD3+CD8+ cells negative for CD19 and CD56 were sorted from thawed PBMCs on a FACS Aria II flow cytometer. Samples were obtained from patients with melanoma enrolled in CheckMate 064, a randomized, open-label phase II trial of sequential checkpoint blockade. Leukapheresis was used to collect peripheral blood mononuclear cells, which were then purified with Ficoll-Paque and frozen in human serum with about 9.3% DMSO. Immediately after sorting, the purity of the sorted blood CD3+CD8+ cells was confirmed to be >98%, and DNA was then extracted. TCRbeta CDR3 regions were immunosequenced from genomic DNA with the immunoSEQ Assay. Genomic DNA was amplified by bias-controlled multiplex PCR before high-throughput sequencing. The original methods were these. To quantify the absolute abundance of each unique TCRbeta CDR3 region, the sequences were collapsed and filtered. Clonality, defined as 1 minus Pielou's evenness, was calculated using only productive rearrangements. A previously published method was used to identify clones whose frequencies were significantly greater in on-treatment samples than in baseline samples. TCRdb re-hosts the immuneACCESS table, in-frame sequences only. Its copies lack some clones; in the studies checked, an unresolved V gene accounts for under half of them, and the cause for the rest is not known. The D gene and trimming were derived from the DNA, and the V and J assignments and clone size from that table. This sample lists 9,500 to 12,000 clones; roughly 73% were detected once. The ten most abundant clones make up around 33% of the sample.

This clone has a handful of counts. There is no known antigen for this receptor. No base quality values were provided; no much bigger clone lies one nucleotide off. The germline V gene (reference sequence) yields SEHNR for CDR1 and FQNEAQ for CDR2. The cysteine opens and the phenylalanine closes a CDR3 of 13 amino acids. Solely the CDR3 DNA is kept, with 39 bases framed from the first base. V is cut by 3 bases and J by 1 base, and the space between the germline ends is 7 bases. The study at large found these results: The model for predicting response that combines TCR metrics with mutation burden needs to be validated in larger, independent patient cohorts.

The chain uses TRBV7-9 and TRBJ2-7; TRBD1 is a possible D gene, resting on 5 matching bases. Specimen: CD8+ T cells sorted from blood (inferred from file names), collected from a patient given nivolumab and ipilimumab in sequence. This TCR came from a human donor with melanoma. The bases are TGTGCCAGCAGCTTCCAGGGTTCCTACGAGCAGTACTTC. This yields the protein CASSFQGSYEQYF.